This T cell receptor beta chain appears in the sequencing data of a study of identical twins. The CDR3 runs to 14 residues. Trimming stripped 2 bases from V and 3 bases from J, with 10 bases between. Template switching introduced a universal primer site, and the cDNA bore unique molecular identifiers. TCRdb re-called the 5' RACE reads through MiXCR, storing one row per CDR3 protein. The sample carries around 650,000 distinct CDR3 sequences, about 7% recorded once. A further study also used this sample, focusing on yellow fever vaccine responses in identical twins.

The sequence came from a woman younger than 35 in good health. The genes are TRBV12-3 or TRBV12-4 and TRBJ2-5; no firm D call. The specimen was PBMCs. CDR3 in DNA: TGTGCCAGCAGTTTATGGGCAGAAAAAGAGACCCAGTACTTC. It codes for CASSLWAEKETQYF.